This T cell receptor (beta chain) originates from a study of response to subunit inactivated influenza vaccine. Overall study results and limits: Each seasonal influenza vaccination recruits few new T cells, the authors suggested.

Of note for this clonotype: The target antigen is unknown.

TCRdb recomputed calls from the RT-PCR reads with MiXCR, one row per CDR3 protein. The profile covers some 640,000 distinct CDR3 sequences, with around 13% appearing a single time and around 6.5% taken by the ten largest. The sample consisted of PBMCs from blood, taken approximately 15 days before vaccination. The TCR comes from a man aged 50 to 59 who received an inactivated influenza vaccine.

Here the CDR3 reads CASSPDRVYTDTQYF. The CDR3 coding sequence is TGTGCCAGCAGCCCGGACAGGGTTTACACAGATACGCAGTATTTT. The rearrangement links TRBV5-5 to TRBJ2-3; 8 bases match TRBD1. The CDR3 runs to 15 residues. CDR1 SGHKS and CDR2 YYEKEE come from the germline V gene (reference sequence). V gave up 4 bases and J gave up 2 bases; unmatched junction bases: 6.